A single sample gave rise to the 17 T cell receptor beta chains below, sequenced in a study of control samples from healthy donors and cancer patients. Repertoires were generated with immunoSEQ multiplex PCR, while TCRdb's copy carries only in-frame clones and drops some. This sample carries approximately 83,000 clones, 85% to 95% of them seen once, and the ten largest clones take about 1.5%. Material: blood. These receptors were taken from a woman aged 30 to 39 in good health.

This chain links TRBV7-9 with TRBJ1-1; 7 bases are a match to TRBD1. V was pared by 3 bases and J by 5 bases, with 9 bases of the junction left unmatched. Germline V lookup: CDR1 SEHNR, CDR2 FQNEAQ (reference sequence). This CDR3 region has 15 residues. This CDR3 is CASSFGRGRGTEAFF. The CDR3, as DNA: TGTGCCAGCAGCTTCGGGAGGGGGCGCGGGACTGAAGCTTTCTTT.

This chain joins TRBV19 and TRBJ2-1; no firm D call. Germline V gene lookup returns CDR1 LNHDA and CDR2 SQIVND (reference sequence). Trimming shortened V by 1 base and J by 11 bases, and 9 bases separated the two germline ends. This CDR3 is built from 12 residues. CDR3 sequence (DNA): TGTGCCAGTAGTATAGGGGCCGCCCAGCAGTTCTTC. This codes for CASSIGAAQQFF.

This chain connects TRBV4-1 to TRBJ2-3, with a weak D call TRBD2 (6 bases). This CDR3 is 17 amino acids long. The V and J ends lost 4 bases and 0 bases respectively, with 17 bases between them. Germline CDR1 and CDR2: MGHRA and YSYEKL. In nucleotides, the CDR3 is TGCGCCAGCAGCCCGGGGGTGCTAGCGCTTAGCACAGATACGCAGTATTTT. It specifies CASSPGVLALSTDTQYF.

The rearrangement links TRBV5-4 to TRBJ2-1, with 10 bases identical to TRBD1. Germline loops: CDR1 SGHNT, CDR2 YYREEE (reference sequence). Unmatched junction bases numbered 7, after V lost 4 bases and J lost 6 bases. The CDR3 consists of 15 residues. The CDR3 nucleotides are TGTGCCAGCAGCACTAGACAGGGGGCGCCCAATGAGCAGTTCTTC. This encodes CASSTRQGAPNEQFF.

CDR3 sequence: CAISLDRSNSPLHF. DNA for the CDR3: TGTGCCATCAGCCTCGACAGGTCTAATTCACCCCTCCACTTT. V is TRBV10-3 and J is TRBJ1-6; possible D gene TRBD1, 6 bases. Germline V gives CDR1 ENHRY, CDR2 SYGVKD. The CDR3 is made up of 14 amino acids. Deletions cut 6 bases from V and 6 bases from J, with 12 bases between.

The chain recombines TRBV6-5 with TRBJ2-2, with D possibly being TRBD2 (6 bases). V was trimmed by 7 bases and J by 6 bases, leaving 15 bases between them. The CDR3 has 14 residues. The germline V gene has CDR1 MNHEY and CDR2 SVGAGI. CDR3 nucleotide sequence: TGTGCCAGCAACTTCTTCGCGGGACCCGGGGAGCTGTTTTTT. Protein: CASNFFAGPGELFF.

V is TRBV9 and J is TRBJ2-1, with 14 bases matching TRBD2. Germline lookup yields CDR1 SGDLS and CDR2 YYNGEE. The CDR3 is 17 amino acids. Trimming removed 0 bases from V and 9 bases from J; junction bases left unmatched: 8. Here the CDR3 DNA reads TGTGCCAGCAGCGTAGGGCGGGGACTAGCGGGAGTAGGTGAGCAGTTCTTC. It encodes CASSVGRGLAGVGEQFF.

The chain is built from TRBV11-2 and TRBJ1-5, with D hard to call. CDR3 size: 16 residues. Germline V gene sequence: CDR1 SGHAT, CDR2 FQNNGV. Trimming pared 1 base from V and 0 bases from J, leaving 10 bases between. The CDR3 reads CASSLVEEVSNQPQHF. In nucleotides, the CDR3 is TGTGCCAGCAGCTTAGTGGAGGAAGTTAGCAATCAGCCCCAGCATTTT.

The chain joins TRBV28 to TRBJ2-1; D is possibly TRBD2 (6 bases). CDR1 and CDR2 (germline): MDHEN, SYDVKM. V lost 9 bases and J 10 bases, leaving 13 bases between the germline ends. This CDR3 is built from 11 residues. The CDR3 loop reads CASTRGAEQFF. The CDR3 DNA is TGTGCCAGTACACGCGGGGCCGAGCAGTTCTTC.

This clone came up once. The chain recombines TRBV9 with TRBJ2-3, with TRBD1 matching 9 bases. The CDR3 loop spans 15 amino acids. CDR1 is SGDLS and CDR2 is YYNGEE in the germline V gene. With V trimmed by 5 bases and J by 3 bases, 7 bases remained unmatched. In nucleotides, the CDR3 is TGTGCCAGCAGTGAAGGGACAGGGAGAACAGATACGCAGTATTTT. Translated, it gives CASSEGTGRTDTQYF.

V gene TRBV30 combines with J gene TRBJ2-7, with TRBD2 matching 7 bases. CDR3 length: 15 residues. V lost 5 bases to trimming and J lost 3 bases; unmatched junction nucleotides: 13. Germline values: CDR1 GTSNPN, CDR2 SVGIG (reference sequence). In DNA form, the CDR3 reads TGTGCCTGGGACCGCGGGGGACCGGGGTACTACGAGCAGTACTTC. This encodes CAWDRGGPGYYEQYF.

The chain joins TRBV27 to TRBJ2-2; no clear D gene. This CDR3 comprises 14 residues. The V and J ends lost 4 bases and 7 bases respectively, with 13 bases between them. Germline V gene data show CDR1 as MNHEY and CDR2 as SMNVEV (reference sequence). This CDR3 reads CASSSLLGIGELFF. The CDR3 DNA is TGTGCCAGCAGTTCCCTTTTGGGGATCGGGGAGCTGTTTTTT.

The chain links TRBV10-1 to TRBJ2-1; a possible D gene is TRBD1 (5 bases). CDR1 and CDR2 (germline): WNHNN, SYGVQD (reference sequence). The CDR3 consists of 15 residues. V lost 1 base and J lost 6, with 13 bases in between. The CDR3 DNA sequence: TGCGCCAGCAGTGAGTTCAGGGAATGGGCCAATGAGCAGTTCTTC. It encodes CASSEFREWANEQFF.

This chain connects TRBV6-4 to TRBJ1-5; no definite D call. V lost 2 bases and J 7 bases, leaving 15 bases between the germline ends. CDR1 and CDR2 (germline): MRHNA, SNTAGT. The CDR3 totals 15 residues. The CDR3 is CASSDPASPEQPQHF. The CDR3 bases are TGTGCCAGCAGTGACCCCGCAAGTCCCGAACAGCCCCAGCATTTT.

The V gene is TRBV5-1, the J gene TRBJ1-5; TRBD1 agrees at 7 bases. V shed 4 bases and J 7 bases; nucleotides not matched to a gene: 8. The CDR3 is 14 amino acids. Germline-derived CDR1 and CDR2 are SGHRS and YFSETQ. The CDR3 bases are TGCGCCAGCAGCCTCCAGGGGGAAGGGCAGCCCCAGCATTTT. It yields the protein CASSLQGEGQPQHF.

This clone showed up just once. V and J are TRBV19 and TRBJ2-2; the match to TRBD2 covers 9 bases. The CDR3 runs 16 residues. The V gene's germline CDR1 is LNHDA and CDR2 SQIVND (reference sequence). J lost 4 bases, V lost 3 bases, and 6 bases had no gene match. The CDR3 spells CASSMFLAGSTGELFF. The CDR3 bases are TGTGCCAGTAGTATGTTTCTAGCGGGAAGCACCGGGGAGCTGTTTTTT.

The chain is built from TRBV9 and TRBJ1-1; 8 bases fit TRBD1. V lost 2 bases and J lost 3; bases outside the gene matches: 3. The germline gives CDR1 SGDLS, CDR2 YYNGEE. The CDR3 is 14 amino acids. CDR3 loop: CASSVRTGYTEAFF. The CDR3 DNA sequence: TGTGCCAGCAGCGTCCGGACAGGGTACACTGAAGCTTTCTTT.